This T cell receptor (beta chain) stems from a study of beta chain features in type 1 diabetes. This CDR3 has 13 amino acids. The germline V gene encodes CDR1 SGHTA and CDR2 FQGNSA. Trimming took 5 bases from V and 9 from J; bases not matched to a gene: 6. Study-wide points: Researchers caution that PCR might favor shorter templates, equally among patients and controls. Since sequencing was performed on cDNA, cells with high TCR expression could be over-represented. VDJ junctions from patients with type 1 diabetes contained fewer insertions and more deletions. For Type 1 diabetes patients, all four CD4+ subsets carried TCRB CDR3s that were moderately but significantly shorter.

Expressed TCRB transcripts were sequenced, since all the RNA that had been isolated was reverse transcribed. Sequenced by immunoSEQ multiplex PCR; TCRdb stores in-frame clones only, minus some. The table includes 230,000 or so clones, 16% detected once. One heparinised blood draw, averaging about 116 mL, came from each donor. This clone turned up a few times. Antigen: not known. This receptor was identified in a man aged 25 to 40 with type 1 diabetes. The chain recombines TRBV7-2 with TRBJ2-4, with 8 nucleotides matching TRBD2. The source material was naive CD4+ T cells from blood. The CDR3 coding sequence is TGTGCCAGCAGCCCACGGGAGGGTGGCATTCAGTACTTC. Translated: CASSPREGGIQYF.